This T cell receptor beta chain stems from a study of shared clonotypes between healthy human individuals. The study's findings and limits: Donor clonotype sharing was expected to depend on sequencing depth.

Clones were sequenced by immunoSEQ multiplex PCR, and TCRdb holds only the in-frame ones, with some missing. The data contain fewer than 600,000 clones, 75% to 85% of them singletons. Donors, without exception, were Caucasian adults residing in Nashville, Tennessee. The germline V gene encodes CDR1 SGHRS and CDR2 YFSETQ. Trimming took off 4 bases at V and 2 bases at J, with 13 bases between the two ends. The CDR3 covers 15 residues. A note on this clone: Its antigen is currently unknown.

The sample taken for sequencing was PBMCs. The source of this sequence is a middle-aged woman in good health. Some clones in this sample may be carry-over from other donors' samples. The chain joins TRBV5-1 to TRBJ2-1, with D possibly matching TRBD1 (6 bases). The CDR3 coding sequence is TGCGCCAGCAGCCCAACAGGGACAACCTACAATGAGCAGTTCTTC. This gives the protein CASSPTGTTYNEQFF.